This T cell receptor beta chain was recovered during a study of cytomegalovirus exposure and HLA in healthy donors. Study as a whole: Both the roughly 120 validation repertoires and the approximately 700 first-cohort repertoires used the same platform, as reported by a later analysis.

Study-level findings and limits: Most TCR sequences showed up rarely, but some public TCRs showed up in many donors. Cytomegalovirus association was assigned to approximately 160 TCR beta chains.

The method was immunoSEQ multiplex PCR; TCRdb's version includes in-frame clones alone and lacks a portion of them. The profile covers 150,000 to 200,000 clones, with about 84% appearing a single time and 1.4% to 1.5% taken by the ten largest. The ends lost 5 bases at V and 7 bases at J; junction bases unmatched: 8. CDR1 MNHEY and CDR2 SMNVEV come from the germline V gene (reference sequence). The length of the CDR3 is 16 residues. This clone was recorded only once. Its antigen remains unidentified. The sample taken for sequencing was PBMCs. This clonotype originated in a woman aged 18-29 years in good health and CMV-seronegative. The chain uses TRBV27 and TRBJ2-5, with 15 nucleotides matching TRBD2. The CDR3 region is CASSLGTSGGSRTQYF. The CDR3, as DNA: TGTGCCAGCAGTCTAGGGACTAGCGGGGGGTCGAGGACCCAGTACTTC.